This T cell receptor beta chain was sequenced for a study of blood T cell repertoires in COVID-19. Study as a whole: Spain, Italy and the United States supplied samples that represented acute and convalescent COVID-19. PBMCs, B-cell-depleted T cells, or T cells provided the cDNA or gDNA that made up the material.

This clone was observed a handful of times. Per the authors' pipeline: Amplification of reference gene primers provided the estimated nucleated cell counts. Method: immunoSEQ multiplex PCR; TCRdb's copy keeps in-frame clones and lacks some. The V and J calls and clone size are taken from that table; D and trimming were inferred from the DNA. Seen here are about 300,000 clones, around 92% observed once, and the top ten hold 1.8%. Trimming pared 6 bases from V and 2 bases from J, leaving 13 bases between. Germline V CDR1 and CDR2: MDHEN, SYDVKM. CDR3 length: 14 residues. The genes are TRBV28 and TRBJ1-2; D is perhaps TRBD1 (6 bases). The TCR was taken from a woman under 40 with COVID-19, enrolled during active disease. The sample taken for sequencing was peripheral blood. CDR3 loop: CASSPQGYNYGYTF. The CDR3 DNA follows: TGTGCCAGCAGCCCACAGGGTTACAACTATGGCTACACCTTC.